This T cell receptor (beta chain) was identified during a study of blood T cell repertoires in COVID-19. Study information: COVID-19 samples from acute and convalescent phases originated in the United States, Italy and Spain.

Measured with immunoSEQ multiplex PCR; TCRdb has only the in-frame clones, and not every one. This table has about 200,000 clones, roughly 84% appearing once. The CDR3 contains 18 residues. The trim removed 1 base at V and 0 bases at J, leaving 9 bases unmatched. Germline lookup yields CDR1 LNHNV and CDR2 YYDKDF (reference sequence). This clone was counted a single time. Material: peripheral blood. The V and J genes are TRBV15 and TRBJ2-1; 7 bases are a match to TRBD2. The receptor was isolated from a human donor in a cohort sampled during active COVID-19. For the CDR3, the DNA is TGTGCCACCAGCAGAGGATGGGAGGGGAGTAGCTCCTACAATGAGCAGTTCTTC. Translated, it gives CATSRGWEGSSSYNEQFF.